These 10 T cell receptor beta chains share one sample of origin, sequenced in a study of blood T cell repertoires in COVID-19. Some clones are missing from TCRdb's copy, which holds only in-frame ones; the method was immunoSEQ multiplex PCR. This sample has about 240,000 clones, with about 85% found just once. Input material: peripheral blood. Source of these receptors: a woman in her forties or fifties with COVID-19, enrolled during active disease.

The chain employs TRBV2 and TRBJ2-5; D perhaps matches TRBD2 (6 bases). In germline, CDR1 is SNHLY, CDR2 FYNNEI. The CDR3 is made up of 16 amino acids. V was shortened by 8 bases and J by 3 bases, with 22 bases between the two germline ends. The CDR3 sequence: CASDEGTPGGKETQYF. DNA of the CDR3: TGTGCCAGCGATGAGGGGACGCCTGGGGGGAAAGAGACCCAGTACTTC.

V usage is TRBV5-1 and J usage is TRBJ1-6; no reliable D call. The CDR3 spans 16 residues. In germline, CDR1 is SGHRS, CDR2 YFSETQ. V lost 0 bases and J lost 0, with 7 bases in between. CDR3 loop: CASSLAVSSYNSPLHF. CDR3 coding DNA: TGCGCCAGCAGCTTGGCCGTGAGCTCCTATAATTCACCCCTCCACTTT.

For the CDR3, the DNA is TGCGCCAGCAGCCAAAGGATAGGGAGCTCCTACAATGAGCAGTTCTTC. It codes for CASSQRIGSSYNEQFF. The chain recombines TRBV4-1 with TRBJ2-1; tentatively, D is TRBD2 (5 bases). V was trimmed by 2 bases and J by 0 bases, leaving 11 bases between them. This CDR3 comprises 16 residues. Germline CDR1 and CDR2: MGHRA and YSYEKL.

This chain links TRBV7-2 with TRBJ2-7, with D possibly TRBD1 on 6 matching bases. This CDR3 region has 14 residues. V was shortened by 5 bases and J by 0 bases, with 11 bases between the two germline ends. The V gene's germline CDR1 is SGHTA and CDR2 FQGNSA. The CDR3 DNA reads TGTGCCAGCAGCGGGAACAGGGCCTCCTACGAGCAGTACTTC. Its translation: CASSGNRASYEQYF. Filled out from reference TRBV7-2 and TRBJ2-7, the complete variable domain reads GAGVSQSPSNKVTEKGKDVELRCDPISGHTALYWYRQSLGQGLEFLIYFQGNSAPDKSGLPSDRFSAERTGGSVSTLTIQRTQQEDSAVYLCASSGNRASYEQYFGPGTRLTVT.

This chain joins TRBV6-1 and TRBJ1-2; D is undetermined. V gave up 0 bases and J gave up 5 bases, with 10 bases separating them. This CDR3 has 14 residues. Germline V CDR1 and CDR2: MNHNS, SASEGT. DNA of the CDR3: TGTGCCAGCAGTGAAGCCCAGGCCCTTTATGGCTACACCTTC. Its translation: CASSEAQALYGYTF.

The chain employs TRBV19 and TRBJ1-5; tentative D call: TRBD1 (5 bases). Germline CDR1 and CDR2: LNHDA and SQIVND (reference sequence). The V and J ends lost 8 bases and 0 bases respectively, with 14 bases between them. This CDR3 region has 15 residues. The CDR3 is CASSQRGVSNQPQHF. In DNA form, the CDR3 reads TGTGCCAGTTCTCAAAGGGGCGTTAGCAATCAGCCCCAGCATTTT.

The V call is TRBV5-4, the J call TRBJ2-3, with 10 bases matching TRBD2. The germline gives CDR1 SGHNT, CDR2 YYREEE (reference sequence). Losses at the gene ends were 4 bases for V and 6 bases for J; bases not matched to a gene: 14. CDR3 size: 17 residues. CDR3 amino acids: CASSRFSSGGQGDTQYF. CDR3 coding DNA: TGTGCCAGCAGCAGGTTTTCTAGCGGGGGCCAGGGGGATACGCAGTATTTT.

The chain uses TRBV6-5 and TRBJ2-1; a weak D match, TRBD2 (6 bases). Germline-derived CDR1 and CDR2 are MNHEY and SVGAGI. This CDR3 is built from 14 residues. V was shortened by 7 bases and J by 12 bases, with 22 bases between the two germline ends. The CDR3 loop reads CASTPAGARGAQFF. The DNA of the CDR3 is TGTGCCAGCACCCCAGCGGGCGCAAGGGGAGCGCAGTTCTTC.

This chain links TRBV3-1 (or the pseudogene TRBV3-2) with TRBJ1-2; TRBD1 might be the D (5 bases). Trimming took 5 bases from V and 6 from J, leaving 10 bases between them. CDR3 size: 12 residues. CDR1 and CDR2 (germline): LGHDT, YNNKEL (reference sequence). Here the CDR3 DNA reads TGTGCCAGCAGCAAGGGAGGGGATGGCTACACCTTC. Protein product: CASSKGGDGYTF.

The rearrangement links TRBV28 to TRBJ1-4; TRBD1 aligns across 9 bases. The CDR3 has 15 amino acids. The ends lost 6 bases at V and 10 bases at J; junction bases unmatched: 12. Germline-derived CDR1 and CDR2 are MDHEN and SYDVKM. The CDR3, as DNA: TGTGCCAGCAGGTTCACCGGGACAGGGAACCGAAAACTGTTTTTT. This encodes CASRFTGTGNRKLFF.